The 24 T cell receptor beta chains listed next were all sequenced from one sample in a study of T-cell reconstitution after alpha-beta-depleted transplantation in children. For TCRbeta, the library was prepared with unique molecular identifiers. TCRdb redid the calling of the PCR reads with MiXCR, one entry per CDR3 protein. The repertoire has 250,000 to 300,000 distinct CDR3 sequences, about 9.5% of them found once; the top ten carry roughly 7%. The sequencing used PBMCs, collected before TCRalphabeta/CD19-depleted stem cell transplant. Receptor source: a boy under two years old with acute myeloid leukemia, due to receive a stem cell transplant.

The chain uses TRBV28 and TRBJ1-3; TRBD1 agrees at 10 bases. CDR1 is MDHEN, CDR2 SYDVKM, per germline. The V and J ends lost 1 base and 4 bases, in that order; junction bases with no gene match: 7. The CDR3 is made up of 17 amino acids. CDR3 DNA sequence: TGTGCCAGCAGTTTATCCCCGGGACAGGGGCTGGGAAACACCATATATTTT. Translation: CASSLSPGQGLGNTIYF.

Comments on this clonotype: This could be a read error, since a much larger clone is one nucleotide away. V gene TRBV7-2 combines with J gene TRBJ2-4; no firm D call. Germline CDR1 reads SGHTA; CDR2 reads FQGNSA. Trimming shortened V by 5 bases and J by 7 bases, and 9 bases separated the two germline ends. CDR3 length: 12 amino acids. The CDR3 loop is CASSLGLNIQYF. CDR3 DNA: TGTGCCAGCAGCCTAGGCCTCAACATTCAGTACTTC.

This clonotype came up a few times. The chain uses TRBV20-1 and TRBJ2-5, with TRBD1 matching over 7 bases. Germline lookup yields CDR1 DFQATT and CDR2 SNEGSKA (reference sequence). The CDR3 has 15 residues. Trimming removed 3 bases from V and 2 bases from J; junction bases left unmatched: 9. Here the CDR3 reads CSASKPPGQQETQYF. DNA of the CDR3: TGCAGTGCTAGTAAACCCCCGGGACAGCAAGAGACCCAGTACTTC.

The chain employs TRBV28 and TRBJ2-7; D is possibly TRBD2 (5 bases). CDR3 length: 13 amino acids. From germline, CDR1 is MDHEN and CDR2 SYDVKM. Trimming took off 8 bases at V and 4 bases at J, with 15 bases between the two ends. Written as DNA, the CDR3 is TGTGCCAGCTCGATCCCGGGAAGTTACGAGCAGTACTTC. This gives the protein CASSIPGSYEQYF. The entire variable domain, with the rest obtained from reference TRBV28 and TRBJ2-7, is as follows: DVKVTQSSRYLVKRTGEKVFLECVQDMDHENMFWYRQDPGLGLRLIYFSYDVKMKEKGDIPEGYSVSREKKERFSLILESASTNQTSMYLCASSIPGSYEQYFGPGTRLTVT.

This clonotype was seen repeatedly, ten times or more. The J gene is TRBJ2-4, the V gene TRBV6-1; TRBD2 matches 14 bases. With 1 base clipped from V and 7 bases from J, the junction kept 3 bases outside the gene matches. The CDR3 runs 16 residues. Germline CDR1 reads MNHNS; CDR2 reads SASEGT. The CDR3 spells CASSEGTSGGNNIQYF. The CDR3 nucleotides read TGTGCCAGCAGTGAAGGGACTAGCGGGGGGAATAACATTCAGTACTTC.

Concerning this clonotype itself: This may be a read error: a much more frequent sequence differs by one nucleotide. The V gene is TRBV20-1, the J gene TRBJ2-7; D gene unclear. Germline V gene sequence: CDR1 DFQATT, CDR2 SNEGSKA (reference sequence). Trimming stripped 6 bases from V and 10 bases from J, with 22 bases between. This CDR3 is 13 amino acids long. The CDR3 spells CSAKRPQRPDQYF. The CDR3 region has the DNA TGCAGTGCCAAGCGACCCCAAAGGCCCGACCAGTACTTC.

This clonotype has a count of ten or more. V gene TRBV12-3 or TRBV12-4 combines with J gene TRBJ2-5, with 7 bases identical to TRBD1. The CDR3 has 15 amino acids. Trimming took 3 bases from V and 0 from J; bases not matched to a gene: 4. The DNA for the CDR3 is TGTGCCAGCAGTTTTGTCGACAGGGACCAAGAGACCCAGTACTTC. It encodes CASSFVDRDQETQYF.

Ten or more counts support this clonotype. The chain employs TRBV7-6 and TRBJ2-7; 14 bases fit TRBD2. Germline CDR1 and CDR2: SGHVS and FNYEAQ. The CDR3 has 15 amino acids. J was trimmed by 2 bases and V by 5 bases; bases with no gene match: 2. CDR3 nucleotides: TGTGCCAGCAGCCAGACTAGCGGGGGGGCCTACGAGCAGTACTTC. Translating it yields CASSQTSGGAYEQYF. The full variable domain, in which reference TRBV7-6 and TRBJ2-7 provide the parts outside the CDR3, is GAGVSQSPRYKVTKRGQDVALRCDPISGHVSLYWYRQALGQGPEFLTYFNYEAQQDKSGLPNDRFSAERPEGSISTLTIQRTEQRDSAMYRCASSQTSGGAYEQYFGPGTRLTVT.

This clonotype showed up many times. The genes are TRBV27 and TRBJ2-2; possibly TRBD2 for D (6 bases). The CDR3 runs to 16 residues. Trimming took off 0 bases at V and 5 bases at J, with 13 bases between the two ends. Germline V gives CDR1 MNHEY, CDR2 SMNVEV (reference sequence). This CDR3 is CASSLSRGYGTGELFF. The DNA of the CDR3 is TGTGCCAGCAGTTTATCGCGGGGTTACGGGACCGGGGAGCTGTTTTTT.

J is TRBJ2-6 and V is TRBV16; TRBD1 might be the D (5 bases). The CDR3 is 18 residues long. V gave up 4 bases and J gave up 2 bases, with 18 bases separating them. Germline V lookup: CDR1 KGHSY, CDR2 FQNENV. The CDR3 nucleotides read TGTGCCAGCAGCCCCGGCGCCATGGGGCGAACTGGGGCCAACGTCCTGACTTTC. Its translation is CASSPGAMGRTGANVLTF.

J is TRBJ1-4 and V is TRBV28; the D gene is possibly TRBD1 (5 bases). Germline V lookup: CDR1 MDHEN, CDR2 SYDVKM. The CDR3 runs 16 residues. Between the trimmed V and J ends, which lost 1 base and 2 bases, there was a span of 11 bases. As DNA, the CDR3 is TGTGCCAGCAGTTTATATGGGGGGGGGACTAATGAAAAACTGTTTTTT. Its protein is CASSLYGGGTNEKLFF.

The table lists this clonotype with a few counts. V and J are TRBV10-3 and TRBJ2-1; D not resolved. V lost 0 bases to trimming and J lost 0 bases, with 9 bases between them. This CDR3 region has 16 residues. CDR1 is ENHRY and CDR2 is SYGVKD in the germline V gene. The DNA for the CDR3 is TGTGCCATCAGTGAGTCGTCTATACTCTCCTACAATGAGCAGTTCTTC. It is translated as CAISESSILSYNEQFF.

The gene calls are TRBV10-3 and TRBJ2-5; 8 nucleotides match TRBD1. The CDR3 consists of 17 residues. Germline trimming cut 10 bases from V and 4 bases from J; bases unmatched to any gene: 20. Germline CDR1 is ENHRY and CDR2 is SYGVKD. CDR3 residues: CATGTPDRDPEVETQYF. In DNA, the CDR3 is TGTGCCACGGGAACCCCGGACAGGGACCCCGAGGTAGAGACCCAGTACTTC.

This clonotype was recorded at least ten times. The chain uses TRBV9 and TRBJ2-3; D perhaps matches TRBD2 (6 bases). Trimming stripped 0 bases from V and 2 bases from J, with 10 bases between. The CDR3 length is 15 residues. Germline V gene data show CDR1 as SGDLS and CDR2 as YYNGEE. This CDR3 is CASSVVGLLTDTQYF. CDR3 in DNA: TGTGCCAGCAGCGTAGTGGGACTTCTCACAGATACGCAGTATTTT.

This clonotype was recorded a few times. The rearrangement uses TRBV12-3 or TRBV12-4 and TRBJ2-7, with D perhaps matching TRBD2 (5 bases). This CDR3 is built from 15 residues. Trimming removed 3 bases from V and 0 bases from J, with 12 bases in between. The CDR3 DNA follows: TGTGCCAGCAGTTTTTGGGAGTTAAGCTCCTACGAGCAGTACTTC. It is translated as CASSFWELSSYEQYF.

This clonotype was seen repeatedly, ten times or more. The V gene is TRBV6-1, the J gene TRBJ2-2; a possible D gene is TRBD1 (6 bases). The germline gives CDR1 MNHNS, CDR2 SASEGT. The CDR3 is 15 amino acids. Trimming stripped 6 bases from V and 2 bases from J, with 13 bases between. CDR3: CASSRRTANTGELFF. CDR3 DNA: TGTGCCAGCAGCCGCCGGACAGCTAACACCGGGGAGCTGTTTTTT.

This clonotype was observed at least ten times. This sequence joins TRBV9 and TRBJ1-1; 7 positions agree with TRBD1. Germline values: CDR1 SGDLS, CDR2 YYNGEE. V gave up 3 bases and J gave up 8 bases; unmatched junction bases: 4. The CDR3 sequence is 12 residues long. The CDR3 nucleotides are TGTGCCAGCAGCGCCCTGACAGGGGAAGCTTTCTTT. Residues: CASSALTGEAFF.

The chain employs TRBV7-8 and TRBJ2-5, with 14 nucleotides matching TRBD2. V trimming: 0 bases; J trimming: 0 bases; junction bases outside the gene matches: 6. This CDR3 spans 19 amino acids. The germline V gene encodes CDR1 SGHVS and CDR2 FQNEAQ. The CDR3 reads CASSLARTSGGKYQETQYF. DNA of the CDR3: TGTGCCAGCAGCTTAGCCCGGACTAGCGGGGGGAAGTACCAAGAGACCCAGTACTTC.

The chain carries TRBV19 and TRBJ2-7; no reliable D call. Deletions cut 1 base from V and 7 bases from J, with 14 bases between. Germline V gene sequence: CDR1 LNHDA, CDR2 SQIVND (reference sequence). This CDR3 has 14 amino acids. CDR3 amino acids: CASSIVAGGGEQYF. In nucleotides, the CDR3 is TGTGCCAGTAGTATAGTGGCTGGCGGTGGAGAGCAGTACTTC.

This clonotype was counted ten times or more. The V gene is TRBV5-5, the J gene TRBJ2-7; tentatively, D is TRBD1 (6 bases). CDR3 length: 15 amino acids. Trimming pared 6 bases from V and 2 bases from J, leaving 18 bases between. Germline CDR1 is SGHKS and CDR2 is YYEKEE (reference sequence). CDR3 coding DNA: TGTGCCAGCATCCCCGGGACAAGGATTCCCTACGAGCAGTACTTC. This encodes CASIPGTRIPYEQYF.

With regard to this clonotype: A much more abundant neighbour one base away suggests this may be a read error. The genes are TRBV7-8 and TRBJ1-3; maybe TRBD1 (6 bases). Germline V gene data show CDR1 as SGHVS and CDR2 as FQNEAQ. The CDR3 totals 13 residues. In nucleotides, the CDR3 is TGTGCCAGCAGCTACACCAGGGGAAACACCATAAATTTT. Translated: CASSYTRGNTINF.

The chain is built from TRBV28 and TRBJ2-1; D unclear. The CDR3 consists of 17 residues. CDR1 MDHEN and CDR2 SYDVKM come from the germline V gene. V lost 1 base, J lost 4 bases, and 17 bases lay in between. The CDR3 sequence is CASSLLRKALAYNEQFF. The CDR3 DNA follows: TGTGCCAGCAGTTTATTGAGGAAAGCGTTGGCATACAATGAGCAGTTCTTC. Drawing the rest from reference TRBV28 and TRBJ2-1, the complete variable domain is DVKVTQSSRYLVKRTGEKVFLECVQDMDHENMFWYRQDPGLGLRLIYFSYDVKMKEKGDIPEGYSVSREKKERFSLILESASTNQTSMYLCASSLLRKALAYNEQFFGPGTRLTVL.

This clonotype was detected ten times or more. The chain carries TRBV20-1 and TRBJ2-3; D not certain. CDR1 and CDR2 (germline): DFQATT, SNEGSKA (reference sequence). CDR3 length: 14 amino acids. Trimming shortened V by 1 base and J by 2 bases, and 10 bases separated the two germline ends. CDR3: CSARVYGPTDTQYF. For the CDR3, the DNA is TGCAGTGCTAGAGTGTATGGGCCCACAGATACGCAGTATTTT.

The chain is built from TRBV20-1 and TRBJ2-3, with 16 nucleotides matching TRBD2. The germline gives CDR1 DFQATT, CDR2 SNEGSKA (reference sequence). V dropped 5 bases and J dropped 4; count of bases not matched to a gene: 18. The CDR3 length is 20 residues. The CDR3 DNA reads TGCAGTGCTGAAAGACACAAGGGACTAGCGGGAGGGCCAGAGCCAGATACGCAGTATTTT. Protein product: CSAERHKGLAGGPEPDTQYF.